The next 27 T cell receptor beta chains were all read from a single sample in a study of vaccination and CD4 T cells after COVID-19. Antigens of these TCRs are unknown. Once obtained from cultured CD4+ T cells, the DNA was sequenced using the Oncomine TCR Beta short-read assay. TCRdb fed the PCR reads into MiXCR, producing one record per CDR3 protein. The table lists roughly 17,000 distinct CDR3 sequences, just over 70% of them singletons. The sample's treatment: roughly 11-day PBMC culture with coronavirus spike peptide pools or control peptides (ViraFEST assay). Material for sequencing was CD4+ T cells from blood, cultured in vitro. These receptors all come from a human donor who had recovered from COVID-19.

The CDR3 loop reads CASSSAGGLAGNEQFF. The CDR3 bases are TGTGCCAGCAGCTCGGCGGGGGGACTAGCGGGAAATGAGCAGTTCTTC. The gene calls are TRBV7-2 and TRBJ2-1, with TRBD2 matching over 13 bases. V shed 4 bases, J shed 7 bases, and the junction held 7 bases outside the gene matches. The CDR3 runs 16 residues. CDR1 is SGHTA, CDR2 FQGNSA, per germline.

This chain connects TRBV6-2 or TRBV6-3 to TRBJ1-2, with D unresolved. The V gene's germline CDR1 is MNHEY and CDR2 SVGEGT. This CDR3 comprises 17 residues. Trimming stripped 0 bases from V and 1 base from J, with 15 bases between. Written as DNA, the CDR3 is TGTGCCAGCAGTTACTCGGGAACCAGATTACTTAACTATGGCTACACCTTC. This codes for CASSYSGTRLLNYGYTF.

The V gene is TRBV11-3, the J gene TRBJ2-2, with a tentative D call TRBD2 (7 bases). Trimming pared 5 bases from V and 6 bases from J, leaving 13 bases between. The CDR3 loop spans 14 amino acids. The germline CDR1 and CDR2 sequences are SGHNT and YENEEA. The DNA for the CDR3 is TGTGCCAGCAGCCTCGGGGGGCAATCCGGGGAGCTGTTTTTT. Its protein is CASSLGGQSGELFF.

This chain joins TRBV20-1 and TRBJ2-3, with 14 bases identical to TRBD2. CDR1 is DFQATT and CDR2 is SNEGSKA in the germline V gene (reference sequence). Germline trimming cut 5 bases from V and 0 bases from J; bases unmatched to any gene: 7. The CDR3 spans 17 residues. The DNA for the CDR3 is TGCAGTGCTGAGGGACTAGCGGGGGACCCTAGCACAGATACGCAGTATTTT. Protein: CSAEGLAGDPSTDTQYF.

This chain links TRBV18 with TRBJ2-1; 9 bases match TRBD1. CDR1 and CDR2 from the germline V gene are KGHSH and LQKENI. CDR3 length equals 13 residues. After removal of 5 bases from V and 15 bases from J, the junction contained 11 bases not matched to a gene. CDR3: CASSSGQGDLRFF. The CDR3 region has the DNA TGTGCCAGCTCATCGGGACAGGGAGACCTGCGGTTCTTC. Based on the CDR3 plus reference TRBV18 and TRBJ2-1, the full variable domain is NAGVMQNPRHLVRRRGQEARLRCSPMKGHSHVYWYRQLPEEGLKFMVYLQKENIIDESGMPKERFSAEFPKEGPSILRIQQVVRGDSAAYFCASSSGQGDLRFFGPGTRLTVL.

In its sample, this clonotype was seen once. The chain joins TRBV12-3 or TRBV12-4 to TRBJ1-2; D remains ambiguous. Trimming shortened V by 3 bases and J by 2 bases, and 13 bases separated the two germline ends. The CDR3 has 15 amino acids. This chain's CDR3 is CASSLGGLGNYGYTF. In DNA, the CDR3 is TGTGCCAGCAGTTTGGGTGGACTAGGGAACTATGGCTACACCTTC.

The table lists this clonotype with a count of one. The chain uses TRBV20-1 and TRBJ2-5; 13 bases align to TRBD2. The CDR3 spans 19 residues. Germline CDR1 DFQATT, CDR2 SNEGSKA (reference sequence). The ends lost 0 bases at V and 5 bases at J; junction bases unmatched: 15. The CDR3 loop reads CSARDPTSGRMMGDETQYF. The CDR3 DNA reads as TGCAGTGCTAGAGATCCGACTAGCGGGAGGATGATGGGTGATGAGACCCAGTACTTC.

The chain uses TRBV7-2 and TRBJ2-5; the D is unclear. Germline CDR1 SGHTA, CDR2 FQGNSA. Between the trimmed V and J ends, which lost 5 bases and 5 bases, there was a span of 9 bases. The CDR3 spans 12 residues. DNA of the CDR3: TGTGCCAGCAGCACCGTTGGGGAGACCCAGTACTTC. Encoded protein: CASSTVGETQYF.

This clonotype was recorded once. The V and J genes are TRBV5-8 and TRBJ2-2; D remains ambiguous. The V gene lost 3 bases and the J gene lost 1 base, with 13 bases spanning the gap. The CDR3 is 16 residues long. The germline V gene has CDR1 SGHTS and CDR2 YDEGEE. CDR3 DNA: TGTGCCAGCAGCTCGAACCGGTTGCGGAACACCGGGGAGCTGTTTTTT. Its translation: CASSSNRLRNTGELFF.

The chain is built from TRBV6-2 or TRBV6-3 and TRBJ1-5; D unresolved. The CDR3 covers 15 residues. Between the trimmed V and J ends, which lost 2 bases and 3 bases, there was a span of 11 bases. The germline V gene encodes CDR1 MNHEY and CDR2 SVGEGT. This chain's CDR3 is CASSYGRRHNQPQHF. CDR3 DNA sequence: TGTGCCAGCAGTTACGGGCGACGGCACAATCAGCCCCAGCATTTT.

V usage is TRBV5-6 and J usage is TRBJ1-2; 7 bases are a match to TRBD1. This CDR3 spans 18 amino acids. Germline loops: CDR1 SGHDT, CDR2 YYEEEE. Germline trimming cut 7 bases from V and 2 bases from J; bases unmatched to any gene: 20. The chain's CDR3 is CASRAALDRDLKNYGYTF. The CDR3, as DNA: TGTGCCAGCCGTGCAGCTCTCGACAGGGATCTTAAGAACTATGGCTACACCTTC.

The chain has TRBV7-2 and TRBJ1-2, with 7 bases matching TRBD1. The CDR3 has 14 amino acids. The ends lost 1 base at V and 4 bases at J; junction bases unmatched: 3. Germline V lookup: CDR1 SGHTA, CDR2 FQGNSA. DNA for the CDR3: TGTGCCAGCAGCTTAGGAGGGACAGCCTATGGCTACACCTTC. It specifies CASSLGGTAYGYTF.

The gene calls are TRBV7-9 and TRBJ1-1; maybe TRBD1 (5 bases). This CDR3 comprises 15 residues. Per the germline V gene, CDR1 is SEHNR and CDR2 is FQNEAQ (reference sequence). The V and J ends lost 5 bases and 2 bases respectively, with 15 bases between them. The CDR3 is CASSPRGSFNTEAFF. The CDR3 bases are TGTGCCAGCAGCCCCCGGGGCTCTTTCAACACTGAAGCTTTCTTT.

Only a few counts were recorded for this clonotype. The chain carries TRBV5-5 and TRBJ2-1; D is uncertain. The CDR3 loop spans 11 amino acids. Trimming pared 4 bases from V and 4 bases from J, leaving 3 bases between. CDR1 is SGHKS and CDR2 is YYEKEE in the germline V gene (reference sequence). CDR3 nucleotides: TGTGCCAGCAGCGCTTACAATGAGCAGTTCTTC. It yields the protein CASSAYNEQFF.

This chain joins TRBV7-3 and TRBJ2-5; TRBD2 agrees at 9 bases. Per the germline V gene, CDR1 is SGHTA and CDR2 is FQGTGA. The CDR3 runs to 15 residues. Losses at the gene ends were 3 bases for V and 5 bases for J; bases not matched to a gene: 7. The CDR3 here is CASSLGSGRSETQYF. CDR3 nucleotides: TGTGCCAGCAGCTTGGGTAGCGGGAGATCGGAGACCCAGTACTTC.

In DNA form, the CDR3 reads TGTGCCACCAGTGAGGGGAGAACCTCTGGGGCCAACGTCCTGACTTTC. Residues: CATSEGRTSGANVLTF. The chain uses TRBV24-1 and TRBJ2-6; D is perhaps TRBD2 (5 bases). The V end lost 4 bases, the J end lost 0 bases, and 9 bases lay between the germline ends. The CDR3 consists of 16 residues. CDR1 KGHDR and CDR2 SFDVKD come from the germline V gene.

The chain joins TRBV20-1 to TRBJ2-2; TRBD2 aligns across 10 bases. The junction had 10 bases not matched to a gene; V was cut back by 0 bases and J by 3 bases. The CDR3 contains 18 residues. Germline CDR1 is DFQATT and CDR2 is SNEGSKA (reference sequence). Written as DNA, the CDR3 is TGCAGTGCTAGAGATCAGGCTAGCGGGAGATGGGACACCGGGGAGCTGTTTTTT. The encoded protein is CSARDQASGRWDTGELFF.

The chain recombines TRBV20-1 with TRBJ1-1; TRBD1 aligns across 7 bases. The CDR3 consists of 13 residues. Trimming cost V 5 bases and J 1 base; bases outside gene matches: 4. CDR1 and CDR2 from the germline V gene are DFQATT and SNEGSKA (reference sequence). The CDR3 spells CSAFYRGNTEAFF. The CDR3 region has the DNA TGCAGTGCTTTTTACAGGGGGAACACTGAAGCTTTCTTT.

CDR3 sequence: CASSLVASGGLSSYEQYF. In DNA, the CDR3 is TGTGCCAGCAGCTTAGTGGCTAGCGGGGGCCTAAGCTCCTACGAGCAGTACTTC. The rearrangement joins TRBV7-6 to TRBJ2-7, with TRBD2 matching 10 bases. Losses at the gene ends were 1 base for V and 0 bases for J; bases not matched to a gene: 9. The CDR3 covers 18 residues. Germline V gene data show CDR1 as SGHVS and CDR2 as FNYEAQ.

This chain uses TRBV7-2 with TRBJ1-1; D is perhaps TRBD1 (6 bases). In germline, CDR1 is SGHTA, CDR2 FQGNSA. Trimming shortened V by 1 base and J by 4 bases, and 10 bases separated the two germline ends. This CDR3 is built from 14 residues. The CDR3 sequence is CASSLVGGATEAFF. The CDR3 nucleotides are TGTGCCAGCAGCTTAGTTGGGGGCGCCACTGAAGCTTTCTTT.

The sample holds a few counts of this clonotype. The chain employs TRBV27 and TRBJ1-2, with TRBD1 matching 8 bases. This CDR3 comprises 14 residues. Germline V gene data show CDR1 as MNHEY and CDR2 as SMNVEV (reference sequence). Trimming removed 8 bases from V and 2 bases from J; junction bases left unmatched: 7. This CDR3 is CASGAGGANYGYTF. CDR3 coding DNA: TGTGCCAGCGGGGCAGGGGGCGCGAACTATGGCTACACCTTC.

The chain carries TRBV6-1 and TRBJ1-5; D uncertain. Germline V gene sequence: CDR1 MNHNS, CDR2 SASEGT. V gave up 6 bases and J gave up 0 bases, with 12 bases separating them. CDR3 length equals 15 residues. The CDR3 loop reads CASSRSENSNQPQHF. The DNA for the CDR3 is TGTGCCAGCAGCCGTTCAGAGAATAGCAATCAGCCCCAGCATTTT.

In nucleotides, the CDR3 is TGTGCCAGCAGCTTAGAAGGGAGTTCCTACGAGCAGTACTTC. This translates into CASSLEGSSYEQYF. The chain combines TRBV7-9 with TRBJ2-7, with D perhaps TRBD2 (5 bases). Germline values: CDR1 SEHNR, CDR2 FQNEAQ (reference sequence). The CDR3 extends over 14 amino acids. Trimming removed 1 base at V and 1 base at J, with 8 bases between.

As DNA, the CDR3 is TGTGCCAGCAGGACTCCGGGACAGGGTTATACGCAGTATTTT. Translating it yields CASRTPGQGYTQYF. The chain recombines TRBV6-1 with TRBJ2-3; 9 bases match TRBD1. Germline CDR1 MNHNS, CDR2 SASEGT. This CDR3 spans 14 amino acids. J was trimmed by 7 bases and V by 6 bases; bases with no gene match: 8.

This clonotype was counted a few times. The rearrangement uses TRBV20-1 and TRBJ1-2, with TRBD1 as a possible D gene (6 bases). Trimming removed 4 bases at V and 7 bases at J, with 19 bases between. The germline gives CDR1 DFQATT, CDR2 SNEGSKA (reference sequence). The CDR3 is 14 amino acids. The CDR3 bases are TGCAGTGCTACCCCTCTGACAGGCGATGGTGGCTACACCTTC. This translates into CSATPLTGDGGYTF.

V gene TRBV7-2 combines with J gene TRBJ1-6; 7 bases map to TRBD1. J gave up 4 bases and V 5 bases, and 11 bases lay outside the gene matches. CDR3 length: 17 residues. The germline gives CDR1 SGHTA, CDR2 FQGNSA. Written as DNA, the CDR3 is TGTGCCAGCAGCATCTGGGACAGAACTATATATAATTCACCCCTCCACTTT. Translation: CASSIWDRTIYNSPLHF.

The genes are TRBV20-1 and TRBJ1-6; no reliable D call. V lost 6 bases and J 0 bases, leaving 12 bases between the germline ends. The germline gives CDR1 DFQATT, CDR2 SNEGSKA (reference sequence). There are 15 residues in the CDR3. CDR3 residues: CSAKSRRSYNSPLHF. In DNA form, the CDR3 reads TGCAGTGCCAAATCACGGCGCTCCTATAATTCACCCCTCCACTTT.